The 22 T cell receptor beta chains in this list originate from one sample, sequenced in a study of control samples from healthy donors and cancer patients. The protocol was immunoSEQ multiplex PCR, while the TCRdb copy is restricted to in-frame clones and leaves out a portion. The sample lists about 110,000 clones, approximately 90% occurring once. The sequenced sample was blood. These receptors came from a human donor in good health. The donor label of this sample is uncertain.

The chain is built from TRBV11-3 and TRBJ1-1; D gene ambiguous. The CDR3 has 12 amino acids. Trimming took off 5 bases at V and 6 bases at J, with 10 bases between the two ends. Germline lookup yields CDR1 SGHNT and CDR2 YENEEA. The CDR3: CASSQGSAEAFF. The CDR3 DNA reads TGTGCCAGCAGCCAAGGGTCCGCTGAAGCTTTCTTT.

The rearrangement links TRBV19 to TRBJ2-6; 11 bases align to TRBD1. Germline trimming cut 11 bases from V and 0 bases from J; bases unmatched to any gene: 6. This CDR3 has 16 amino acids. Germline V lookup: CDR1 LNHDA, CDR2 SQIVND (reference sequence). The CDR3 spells CASRTGGASGANVLTF. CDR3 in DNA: TGTGCCTCGAGGACAGGGGGCGCCTCTGGGGCCAACGTCCTGACTTTC. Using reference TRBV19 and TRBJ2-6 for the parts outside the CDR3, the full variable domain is DGGITQSPKYLFRKEGQNVTLSCEQNLNHDAMYWYRQDPGQGLRLIYYSQIVNDFQKGDIAEGYSVSREKKESFPLTVTSAQKNPTAFYLCASRTGGASGANVLTFGAGSRLTVL.

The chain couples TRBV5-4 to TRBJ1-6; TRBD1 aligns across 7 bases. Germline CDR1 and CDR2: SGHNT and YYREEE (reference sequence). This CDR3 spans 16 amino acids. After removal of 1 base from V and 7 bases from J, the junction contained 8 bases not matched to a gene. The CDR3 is CASSLRGGYINSPLHF. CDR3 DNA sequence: TGTGCCAGCAGCTTGAGAGGGGGCTATATAAATTCACCCCTCCACTTT.

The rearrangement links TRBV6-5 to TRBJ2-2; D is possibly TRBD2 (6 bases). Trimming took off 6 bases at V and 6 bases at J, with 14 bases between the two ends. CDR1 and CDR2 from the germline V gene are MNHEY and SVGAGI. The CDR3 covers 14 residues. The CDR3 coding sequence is TGTGCCAGCAGATCTAGAGGAGGGTCCGGGGAGCTGTTTTTT. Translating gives CASRSRGGSGELFF.

The CDR3 DNA sequence: TGTGCCAGCAGACCCGGGACAGGGGGCACAGATACGCAGTATTTT. It is translated as CASRPGTGGTDTQYF. The V and J genes are TRBV27 and TRBJ2-3; 10 nucleotides align to TRBD1. Trimming took 6 bases from V and 1 from J; bases not matched to a gene: 4. CDR3 size: 15 residues. The germline V gene has CDR1 MNHEY and CDR2 SMNVEV (reference sequence).

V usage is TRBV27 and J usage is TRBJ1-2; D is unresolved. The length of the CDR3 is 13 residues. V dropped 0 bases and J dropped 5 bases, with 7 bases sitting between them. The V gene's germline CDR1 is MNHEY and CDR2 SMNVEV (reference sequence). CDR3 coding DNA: TGTGCCAGCAGTTTATCGCCCGGGTATGGCTACACCTTC. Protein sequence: CASSLSPGYGYTF.

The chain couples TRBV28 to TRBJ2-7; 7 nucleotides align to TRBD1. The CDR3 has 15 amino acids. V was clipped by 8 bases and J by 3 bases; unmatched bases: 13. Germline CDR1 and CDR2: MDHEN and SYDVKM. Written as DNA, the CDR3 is TGTGCCAGCCCGCCCTCCGTGACAGGGAGCTACGAGCAGTACTTC. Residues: CASPPSVTGSYEQYF.

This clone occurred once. The CDR3 DNA sequence: TGCGCCAGCAGCTTGGCTTCGGAGAACACTGAAGCTTTCTTT. Protein product: CASSLASENTEAFF. This chain links TRBV5-1 with TRBJ1-1; D call uncertain. Germline V CDR1 and CDR2: SGHRS, YFSETQ. Trimming removed 0 bases at V and 1 base at J, with 7 bases between. The CDR3 consists of 14 residues.

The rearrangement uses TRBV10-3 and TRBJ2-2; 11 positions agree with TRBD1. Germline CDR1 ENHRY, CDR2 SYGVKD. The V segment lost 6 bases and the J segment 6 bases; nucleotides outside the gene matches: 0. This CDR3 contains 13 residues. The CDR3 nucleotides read TGTGCCATCAGGGGACAGGGGGCCGGGGAGCTGTTTTTT. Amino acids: CAIRGQGAGELFF.

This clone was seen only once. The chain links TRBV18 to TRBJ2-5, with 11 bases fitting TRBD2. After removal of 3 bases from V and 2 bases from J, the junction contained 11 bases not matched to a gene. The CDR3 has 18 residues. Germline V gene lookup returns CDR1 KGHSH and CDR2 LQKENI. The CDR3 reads CASSPLRLAGSTQETQYF. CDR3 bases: TGTGCCAGCTCACCCTTAAGACTAGCGGGGAGTACACAAGAGACCCAGTACTTC.

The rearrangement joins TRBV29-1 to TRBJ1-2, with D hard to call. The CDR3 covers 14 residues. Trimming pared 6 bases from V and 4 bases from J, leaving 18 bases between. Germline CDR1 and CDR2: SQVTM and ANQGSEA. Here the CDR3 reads CSVPVSSETYGYTF. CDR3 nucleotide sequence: TGCAGCGTCCCCGTTAGTTCAGAGACCTATGGCTACACCTTC.

In DNA, the CDR3 is TGTGCCAGCAGTGATTTTAGCAATCAGCCCCAGCATTTT. It is translated as CASSDFSNQPQHF. The chain uses TRBV2 and TRBJ1-5, with no clear D. CDR1 is SNHLY, CDR2 FYNNEI, per germline. V was cut by 3 bases and J by 0 bases, with 3 bases left in between. The length of the CDR3 is 13 residues.

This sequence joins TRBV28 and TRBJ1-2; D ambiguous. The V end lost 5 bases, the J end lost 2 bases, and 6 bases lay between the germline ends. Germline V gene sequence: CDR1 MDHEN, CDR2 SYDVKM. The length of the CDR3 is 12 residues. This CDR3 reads CASSESNYGYTF. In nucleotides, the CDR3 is TGTGCCAGCAGTGAATCGAACTATGGCTACACCTTC.

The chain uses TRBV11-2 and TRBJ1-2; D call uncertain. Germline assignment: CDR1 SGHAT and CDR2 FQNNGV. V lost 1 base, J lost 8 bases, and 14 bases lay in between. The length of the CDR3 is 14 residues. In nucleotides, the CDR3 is TGTGCCAGCAGCTTAGGGCAGGCGGTAGCAGGCTACACCTTC. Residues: CASSLGQAVAGYTF.

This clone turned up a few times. The CDR3 sequence is CASSQVSVGELFF. The CDR3 DNA reads TGTGCCAGCAGCCAAGTTAGTGTCGGGGAGCTGTTTTTT. The V call is TRBV14, the J call TRBJ2-2; unclear D gene. Trimming cost V 1 base and J 7 bases, with 7 bases left between them. The CDR3 loop spans 13 amino acids. Germline V gene sequence: CDR1 SGHDN, CDR2 FVKESK.

CDR3 sequence (DNA): TGTGCCATCAGTGACGGAGGAGAGACCCAGTACTTC. As protein: CAISDGGETQYF. The V and J genes are TRBV10-3 and TRBJ2-5, with D possibly TRBD2 on 5 matching bases. This CDR3 spans 12 amino acids. Germline V gene sequence: CDR1 ENHRY, CDR2 SYGVKD. V was cut by 3 bases and J by 4 bases, with 6 bases left in between.

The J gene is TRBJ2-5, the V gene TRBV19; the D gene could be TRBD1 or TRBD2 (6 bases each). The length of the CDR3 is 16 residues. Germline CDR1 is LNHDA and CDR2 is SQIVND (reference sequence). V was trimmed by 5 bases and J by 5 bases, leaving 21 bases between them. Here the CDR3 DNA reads TGTGCCAGTAGTCCTGACGGGGGCCTCCGGGGTGAGACCCAGTACTTC. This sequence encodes CASSPDGGLRGETQYF.

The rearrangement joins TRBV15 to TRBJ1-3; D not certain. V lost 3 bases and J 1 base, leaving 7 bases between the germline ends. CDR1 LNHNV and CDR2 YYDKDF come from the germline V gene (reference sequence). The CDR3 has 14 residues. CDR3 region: CATSSGLSGNTIYF. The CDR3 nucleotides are TGTGCCACCAGCAGCGGTCTTTCTGGAAACACCATATATTTT.

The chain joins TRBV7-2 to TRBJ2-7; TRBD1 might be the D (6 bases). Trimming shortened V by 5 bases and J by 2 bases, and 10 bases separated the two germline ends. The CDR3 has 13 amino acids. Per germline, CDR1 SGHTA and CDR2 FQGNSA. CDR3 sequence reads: CASSKDSAYEQYF. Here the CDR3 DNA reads TGTGCCAGCAGCAAGGACAGTGCCTACGAGCAGTACTTC.

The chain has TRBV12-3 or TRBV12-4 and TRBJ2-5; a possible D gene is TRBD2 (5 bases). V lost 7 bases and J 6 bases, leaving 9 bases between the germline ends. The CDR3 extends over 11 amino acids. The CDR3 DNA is TGTGCCAGCACCGAGGGCCAGACCCAGTACTTC. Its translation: CASTEGQTQYF.

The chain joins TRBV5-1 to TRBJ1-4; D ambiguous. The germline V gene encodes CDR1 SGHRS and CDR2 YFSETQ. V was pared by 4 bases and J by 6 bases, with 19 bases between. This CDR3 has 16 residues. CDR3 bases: TGCGCCAGCAGCCCGCGGGGTTTGGGCACGGATGAAAAACTGTTTTTT. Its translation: CASSPRGLGTDEKLFF.

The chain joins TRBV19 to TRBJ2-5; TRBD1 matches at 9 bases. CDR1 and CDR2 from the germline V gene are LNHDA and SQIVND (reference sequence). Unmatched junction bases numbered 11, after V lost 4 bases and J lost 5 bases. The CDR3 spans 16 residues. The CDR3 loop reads CASSTTGGTGAETQYF. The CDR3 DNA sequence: TGTGCCAGTAGTACTACAGGGGGCACCGGCGCGGAGACCCAGTACTTC.